This entry lists 28 T cell receptor beta chains sequenced from one sample in a study of T cells in Graves' hyperthyroidism and ophthalmopathy. From RNA transcripts, TCR beta CDR3 regions were amplified. An initial round of RT-PCR targeting the TCR CDR3 relied on the HTBI primer set. TCRdb called the multiplex PCR reads again in MiXCR, with one record for every CDR3 protein. The data show 500,000 to 800,000 distinct CDR3 sequences, about 14% seen once. Sequencing was carried out using blood. The receptor source for this set is a woman aged 45-59 years with Graves' ophthalmopathy.

This clonotype was detected ten times or more. The chain links TRBV7-2 to TRBJ2-7, with a weak D call TRBD2 (5 bases). The CDR3 totals 14 residues. The V gene lost 0 bases and the J gene lost 6 bases, with 12 bases spanning the gap. The germline V gene has CDR1 SGHTA and CDR2 FQGNSA. Here the CDR3 reads CASSLAPHEGEQYF. For the CDR3, the DNA is TGTGCCAGCAGCTTAGCCCCTCACGAGGGCGAGCAGTACTTC.

This clonotype has at least ten counts. The chain has TRBV6-1 and TRBJ2-5; weak D call: TRBD2 (5 bases). The ends were cut back, 5 bases at V and 5 bases at J, with 21 bases in the middle. The CDR3 spans 16 residues. CDR1 and CDR2 (germline): MNHNS, SASEGT. The CDR3 DNA follows: TGTGCCAGCAGTTATTTTCGACGGGAAGCTGGGGAGACCCAGTACTTC. Translation: CASSYFRREAGETQYF.

This clonotype was observed many times. CDR3 region: CASSFSGSSTDTQYF. CDR3 DNA: TGCGCCAGCAGCTTTAGCGGGAGTAGTACAGATACGCAGTATTTT. The rearrangement uses TRBV5-1 and TRBJ2-3; 9 bases map to TRBD2. The V gene's germline CDR1 is SGHRS and CDR2 YFSETQ. The junction had 4 bases not matched to a gene; V was cut back by 2 bases and J by 3 bases. The CDR3 totals 15 residues. Together with reference TRBV5-1 and TRBJ2-3, the CDR3 gives the full variable domain: KAGVTQTPRYLIKTRGQQVTLSCSPISGHRSVSWYQQTPGQGLQFLFEYFSETQRNKGNFPGRFSGRQFSNSRSEMNVSTLELGDSALYLCASSFSGSSTDTQYFGPGTRLTVL.

The rearrangement links TRBV6-1 to TRBJ2-5, with no clear D. Germline V gene sequence: CDR1 MNHNS, CDR2 SASEGT. V was shortened by 6 bases and J by 2 bases, with 10 bases between the two germline ends. The CDR3 covers 13 residues. The chain's CDR3 is CASSRMEQETQYF. Here the CDR3 DNA reads TGTGCCAGCAGCCGAATGGAGCAAGAGACCCAGTACTTC.

CDR3: CSAGRASGYTF. Here the CDR3 DNA reads TGCAGCGCCGGGAGGGCAAGTGGCTACACCTTC. This chain joins TRBV29-1 and TRBJ1-2; the D is unclear. CDR1 is SQVTM and CDR2 is ANQGSEA in the germline V gene. The CDR3 has 11 residues. V dropped 7 bases and J dropped 7 bases, with 13 bases sitting between them.

In the case of this clonotype: This could be a read error, since a much larger clone is one nucleotide away. V and J are TRBV7-9 and TRBJ2-7; tentatively, D is TRBD1 (5 bases). CDR1 SEHNR and CDR2 FQNEAQ come from the germline V gene (reference sequence). CDR3 length: 14 residues. Deletions cut 4 bases from V and 5 bases from J, with 15 bases between. The CDR3 bases are TGTGCCAGCAGCTCAGTAGGCAGGGTCAACGAGCAGTACTTC. Protein: CASSSVGRVNEQYF. Combining the CDR3 with reference TRBV7-9 and TRBJ2-7 gives the whole variable domain DTGVSQNPRHKITKRGQNVTFRCDPISEHNRLYWYRQTLGQGPEFLTYFQNEAQLEKSRLLSDRFSAERPKGSFSTLEIQRTEQGDSAMYLCASSSVGRVNEQYFGPGTRLTVT.

In its sample, this clonotype was seen many times. The chain employs TRBV28 and TRBJ2-1, with D maybe TRBD1 (6 bases). Trimming cost V 7 bases and J 6 bases, with 16 bases left between them. The CDR3 loop spans 14 amino acids. CDR1 and CDR2 (germline): MDHEN, SYDVKM. CDR3 DNA: TGTGCCAGCATGGAGGACAGCCAACGCAATGAGCAGTTCTTC. This sequence encodes CASMEDSQRNEQFF.

Many counts were recorded for this clonotype. The chain carries TRBV20-1 and TRBJ2-1, with D unresolved. V gave up 3 bases and J gave up 5 bases, with 20 bases separating them. This CDR3 has 16 residues. CDR1 and CDR2 from the germline V gene are DFQATT and SNEGSKA (reference sequence). The CDR3, as DNA: TGCAGTGCTAGCCAACTAACAAGAAAAAAGAACAATGAGCAGTTCTTC. Its translation is CSASQLTRKKNNEQFF.

The rearrangement joins TRBV12-3 or TRBV12-4 to TRBJ1-2, with a possible D match to TRBD1 (6 bases). CDR3 length: 15 amino acids. V gave up 3 bases and J gave up 5 bases, with 16 bases separating them. CDR3 sequence: CASSFKSGGAYGYTF. For the CDR3, the DNA is TGTGCCAGCAGTTTTAAGTCGGGGGGCGCGTATGGCTACACCTTC.

This clonotype was counted at least ten times. The CDR3: CSATLNRVGEQFF. The CDR3 bases are TGCAGTGCTACACTTAACAGGGTCGGTGAGCAGTTCTTC. This sequence joins TRBV20-1 and TRBJ2-1; the D gene is possibly TRBD1 (6 bases). This CDR3 is 13 amino acids long. Trimming took off 4 bases at V and 9 bases at J, with 16 bases between the two ends. Germline assignment: CDR1 DFQATT and CDR2 SNEGSKA (reference sequence).

The chain carries TRBV18 and TRBJ2-2; TRBD2 aligns across 8 bases. From germline, CDR1 is KGHSH and CDR2 LQKENI. There are 17 residues in the CDR3. V lost 6 bases to trimming and J lost 2 bases; unmatched junction nucleotides: 11. CDR3 in amino acids: CASSQRLARENTGELFF. CDR3 DNA: TGTGCCAGCTCCCAACGACTAGCGCGTGAAAACACCGGGGAGCTGTTTTTT. The full variable domain, rest sourced from reference TRBV18 and TRBJ2-2, is NAGVMQNPRHLVRRRGQEARLRCSPMKGHSHVYWYRQLPEEGLKFMVYLQKENIIDESGMPKERFSAEFPKEGPSILRIQQVVRGDSAAYFCASSQRLARENTGELFFGEGSRLTVL.

This clonotype has at least ten counts. V usage is TRBV12-3 or TRBV12-4 and J usage is TRBJ2-1; D is ambiguous. Trimming took 4 bases from V and 9 from J, leaving 19 bases between them. The CDR3 runs 15 residues. The CDR3: CASSSLTRLLGEQFF. The CDR3 bases are TGTGCCAGCAGTTCCTTGACCAGATTATTGGGTGAGCAGTTCTTC.

This clonotype was counted ten times or more. The chain couples TRBV28 to TRBJ2-2; 13 bases fit TRBD2. The germline V gene has CDR1 MDHEN and CDR2 SYDVKM. J was trimmed by 5 bases and V by 5 bases; bases with no gene match: 5. This CDR3 spans 16 amino acids. The CDR3 region is CASSATLAGGTGELFF. The CDR3 coding sequence is TGTGCCAGCAGTGCGACACTAGCGGGAGGGACCGGGGAGCTGTTTTTT.

The chain employs TRBV24-1 and TRBJ2-1; D may be TRBD1 (6 bases). This CDR3 has 13 amino acids. The V gene lost 4 bases and the J gene lost 8 bases, with 11 bases spanning the gap. Germline V gene sequence: CDR1 KGHDR, CDR2 SFDVKD. The CDR3 DNA reads as TGTGCCACCAGTGACAACAGGGTCCATGAGCAGTTCTTC. It translates to CATSDNRVHEQFF.

This clonotype was detected ten times or more. The V and J genes are TRBV11-1 and TRBJ2-6, with D tentatively TRBD1 (5 bases). Looked up from germline, CDR1 is SGHAT and CDR2 is FQDESV (reference sequence). The CDR3 spans 15 residues. Trimming took 5 bases from V and 3 from J, leaving 11 bases between them. The CDR3: CASSGQGFGANVLTF. The CDR3 DNA reads as TGTGCCAGCAGCGGTCAGGGCTTTGGGGCCAACGTCCTGACTTTC.

This clonotype was detected many times. The chain links TRBV11-2 to TRBJ2-7, with D unresolved. In germline, CDR1 is SGHAT, CDR2 FQNNGV. V was cut by 6 bases and J by 1 base, with 10 bases left in between. This CDR3 is built from 13 residues. The CDR3 spells CASRLDRSYEQYF. DNA of the CDR3: TGTGCCAGCAGGCTTGATAGATCCTACGAGCAGTACTTC.

This clonotype was recorded at least ten times. The chain uses TRBV12-3 or TRBV12-4 and TRBJ1-2; tentative D call: TRBD1 (5 bases). V lost 4 bases to trimming and J lost 7 bases, with 10 bases between them. This CDR3 has 12 residues. CDR3 DNA: TGTGCCAGCAGTTCCTTAAGGGGTGGCTACACCTTC. Translation: CASSSLRGGYTF.

This clonotype was counted at least ten times. The V gene is TRBV12-3 or TRBV12-4, the J gene TRBJ1-1; D not resolved. This CDR3 is 14 amino acids long. Between the trimmed V and J ends, which lost 0 bases and 1 base, there was a span of 6 bases. For the CDR3, the DNA is TGTGCCAGCAGTTTAGCAGGGAAGAACACTGAAGCTTTCTTT. It encodes CASSLAGKNTEAFF.

In its sample, this clonotype was seen many times. The V gene is TRBV28, the J gene TRBJ1-1, with a possible D match to TRBD1 (6 bases). This CDR3 has 13 residues. V was pared by 5 bases and J by 6 bases, with 13 bases between. The V gene's germline CDR1 is MDHEN and CDR2 SYDVKM. CDR3 protein: CASSPRGPAEAFF. The CDR3 DNA sequence: TGTGCCAGCAGTCCCCGGGGGCCAGCTGAAGCTTTCTTT.

The chain carries TRBV19 and TRBJ2-7; 8 bases agree with TRBD2. This CDR3 is 14 amino acids long. Germline CDR1 reads LNHDA; CDR2 reads SQIVND (reference sequence). The ends lost 6 bases at V and 3 bases at J; junction bases unmatched: 7. The DNA for the CDR3 is TGTGCCAGTAGCCGACTAGCGACCGACTACGAGCAGTACTTC. This encodes CASSRLATDYEQYF.

This clonotype came up a few times. The chain uses TRBV24-1 and TRBJ2-3; TRBD2 matches at 10 bases. J lost 2 bases, V lost 3 bases, and 10 bases had no gene match. The CDR3 covers 18 residues. Germline CDR1 and CDR2: KGHDR and SFDVKD. The CDR3: CATSDIVIAGGPTDTQYF. The DNA of the CDR3 is TGTGCCACCAGTGATATCGTAATAGCGGGAGGTCCCACAGATACGCAGTATTTT.

This clonotype was observed a few times. V and J are TRBV18 and TRBJ1-4, with D maybe TRBD1 (5 bases). The germline CDR1 and CDR2 sequences are KGHSH and LQKENI. V was cut by 4 bases and J by 0 bases, with 12 bases left in between. The CDR3 sequence is 16 residues long. In nucleotides, the CDR3 is TGTGCCAGCTCACGGGCCCCCAGGGCAACTAATGAAAAACTGTTTTTT. This translates into CASSRAPRATNEKLFF.

This clonotype occurred many times. V gene TRBV7-2 combines with J gene TRBJ2-5, with unresolved D. The CDR3 is 12 amino acids. CDR1 SGHTA and CDR2 FQGNSA come from the germline V gene. Deletions cut 0 bases from V and 9 bases from J, with 8 bases between. CDR3 region: CASSLADPSQYF. CDR3 bases: TGTGCCAGCAGCTTAGCCGACCCGTCCCAGTACTTC.

This clonotype was counted many times. This CDR3 is CASNLVGTYNEQFF. The CDR3 nucleotides read TGTGCCAGTAACCTCGTGGGGACCTACAATGAGCAGTTCTTC. This chain connects TRBV7-2 to TRBJ2-1; no clear D gene. Germline V gene data show CDR1 as SGHTA and CDR2 as FQGNSA. The CDR3 loop spans 14 amino acids. V was clipped by 9 bases and J by 2 bases, with 14 bases between them.

This clonotype was recorded at least ten times. The chain uses TRBV7-2 and TRBJ1-2; D gene ambiguous. The CDR3 is 15 amino acids. Germline V gene lookup returns CDR1 SGHTA and CDR2 FQGNSA. Deletions cut 5 bases from V and 4 bases from J, with 17 bases between. The CDR3 spells CASSQDHRGLYGYTF. CDR3 sequence (DNA): TGTGCCAGCAGCCAGGATCACCGCGGCCTCTATGGCTACACCTTC.

The genes are TRBV28 and TRBJ1-1, with 11 bases aligning to TRBD1. With 5 bases clipped from V and 6 bases from J, the junction kept 5 bases outside the gene matches. Germline CDR1 and CDR2: MDHEN and SYDVKM. The CDR3 runs 14 residues. The CDR3 region is CASSKGQGGPEAFF. CDR3 DNA: TGTGCCAGCAGTAAGGGACAGGGGGGCCCTGAAGCTTTCTTT. Full variable domain (rest looked up from reference TRBV28 and TRBJ1-1): DVKVTQSSRYLVKRTGEKVFLECVQDMDHENMFWYRQDPGLGLRLIYFSYDVKMKEKGDIPEGYSVSREKKERFSLILESASTNQTSMYLCASSKGQGGPEAFFGQGTRLTVV.

This clonotype was recorded many times. The chain couples TRBV12-3 or TRBV12-4 to TRBJ1-3; D is uncertain. Trimming stripped 3 bases from V and 0 bases from J, with 9 bases between. The length of the CDR3 is 15 residues. The CDR3 here is CASSFWAASGNTIYF. The CDR3, as DNA: TGTGCCAGCAGTTTTTGGGCGGCCTCTGGAAACACCATATATTTT.

About this clonotype itself: One base away lies a much larger clone, so this may be a sequencing read error. The chain carries TRBV28 and TRBJ1-2; D gene unclear. This CDR3 comprises 14 residues. Germline V gene sequence: CDR1 MDHEN, CDR2 SYDVKM. The DNA for the CDR3 is TGTGCCGGCAGCGGTCCCACGAATAACTATGGCTACACCTTC. Protein sequence: CAGSGPTNNYGYTF.